This passage covers 18 T cell receptor beta chains from one sample sequenced in a study of cytomegalovirus exposure and HLA in healthy donors. The data were produced by immunoSEQ multiplex PCR, yet TCRdb's version contains in-frame clones alone and is incomplete. In the table there are about 150,000 clones, over 80% of which are singletons. The specimen sequenced was PBMCs. These receptors all stem from a man between 18 and 35 years old in good health and CMV-seropositive.

This rearrangement joins TRBV21-1 to TRBJ1-2; the table's D call, TRBD1, was not checked against the DNA. TRBV21-1 is a known pseudogene. The CDR3 contains 14 residues. CDR3 DNA: TGTGCCAGCAGCAAGGGGCAGGGGTTTAATGGCTACACCTTC. Its translation is CASSKGQGFNGYTF.

V and J are TRBV19 and TRBJ1-1; 8 bases are shared with TRBD1. The V segment lost 3 bases and the J segment 2 bases; nucleotides outside the gene matches: 5. Germline V gene lookup returns CDR1 LNHDA and CDR2 SQIVND (reference sequence). This CDR3 is built from 15 residues. CDR3 sequence reads: CASSIQGAGNTEAFF. For the CDR3, the DNA is TGTGCCAGTAGTATTCAGGGGGCAGGAAACACTGAAGCTTTCTTT.

Written as DNA, the CDR3 is TGTGCCAGCAGCGACGCCAGGGAGGTCGATGAGCAGTTCTTC. Protein sequence: CASSDAREVDEQFF. V usage is TRBV9 and J usage is TRBJ2-1; possible D gene TRBD2, 6 bases. Trimming cost V 3 bases and J 8 bases, with 15 bases left between them. CDR1 SGDLS and CDR2 YYNGEE come from the germline V gene. The CDR3 sequence is 14 residues long.

The chain carries TRBV7-9 and TRBJ2-5; no clear D. CDR1 is SEHNR and CDR2 is FQNEAQ in the germline V gene (reference sequence). This CDR3 is 14 amino acids long. The V end was cut by 1 base, the J end by 2 bases, with 8 bases between. The CDR3 coding sequence is TGTGCCAGCAGCTTAGGCTACCGACAAGAGACCCAGTACTTC. Translation gives CASSLGYRQETQYF.

The chain has TRBV6-5 and TRBJ1-5; 8 bases match TRBD1. Germline assignment: CDR1 MNHEY and CDR2 SVGAGI. The CDR3 spans 13 residues. V lost 6 bases, J lost 10 bases, and 8 bases stayed unmatched. CDR3 residues: CASRTGQGEPQHF. CDR3 sequence (DNA): TGTGCCAGCAGGACCGGACAGGGTGAACCCCAGCATTTT.

This chain links TRBV5-4 with TRBJ2-7, with D possibly TRBD1 on 5 matching bases. The CDR3 covers 15 residues. The germline V gene has CDR1 SGHNT and CDR2 YYREEE (reference sequence). V was trimmed by 1 base and J by 3 bases, leaving 14 bases between them. For the CDR3, the DNA is TGTGCCAGCAGCTTGTCAGGGCCAAGAGTCTACGAGCAGTACTTC. The encoded protein is CASSLSGPRVYEQYF.

The table lists this clone with a few counts. The CDR3 sequence is CASSSDRAVQPQHF. CDR3 DNA: TGTGCCAGCAGTTCGGACAGGGCGGTTCAGCCCCAGCATTTT. The V gene is TRBV27, the J gene TRBJ1-5, with 8 positions matching TRBD1. V lost 4 bases, J lost 6 bases, and 5 bases stayed unmatched. Germline CDR1 reads MNHEY; CDR2 reads SMNVEV (reference sequence). The CDR3 sequence is 14 residues long.

The V gene is TRBV6-1, the J gene TRBJ1-5, with D maybe TRBD1 (6 bases). This CDR3 comprises 16 residues. Germline assignment: CDR1 MNHNS and CDR2 SASEGT. V gave up 1 base and J gave up 4 bases, with 14 bases separating them. CDR3 in amino acids: CASSEVWGHSNQPQHF. The CDR3 bases are TGTGCCAGCAGTGAAGTGTGGGGACACTCAAATCAGCCCCAGCATTTT.

The rearrangement uses TRBV19 and TRBJ1-1; the D is unclear. Germline V gives CDR1 LNHDA, CDR2 SQIVND (reference sequence). CDR3 size: 16 residues. V lost 5 bases and J lost 3, with 19 bases in between. CDR3: CASSYTPGTRDTEAFF. In nucleotides, the CDR3 is TGTGCCAGTAGTTATACACCTGGAACCCGGGACACTGAAGCTTTCTTT.

CDR3 protein: CASSLSQVPGEQYF. CDR3 nucleotide sequence: TGTGCCAGCAGCTTATCACAGGTGCCCGGGGAGCAGTACTTC. The gene calls are TRBV7-2 and TRBJ2-7, with a weak D call TRBD1 (5 bases). Germline loops: CDR1 SGHTA, CDR2 FQGNSA. There are 14 residues in the CDR3. V shed 2 bases and J shed 7 bases, with 15 bases lying between them.

DNA for the CDR3: TGTGCCTGGGGGGCCGCCACTTTAAACACCTTC. This sequence encodes CAWGAATLNTF. The chain combines TRBV30 with TRBJ1-2; maybe TRBD1 (5 bases). This CDR3 has 11 amino acids. Germline values: CDR1 GTSNPN, CDR2 SVGIG (reference sequence). V lost 5 bases to trimming and J lost 12 bases, with 16 bases between them.

The V gene is TRBV30, the J gene TRBJ2-2; possibly TRBD1 for D (6 bases). Germline CDR1 GTSNPN, CDR2 SVGIG (reference sequence). V was cut by 5 bases and J by 0 bases, with 10 bases left in between. CDR3 length equals 14 residues. The DNA of the CDR3 is TGTGCCTGGGACGGGACAACGAACACCGGGGAGCTGTTTTTT. This codes for CAWDGTTNTGELFF.

The gene calls are TRBV9 and TRBJ2-7; possibly TRBD2 for D (5 bases). This CDR3 comprises 14 residues. Germline CDR1 reads SGDLS; CDR2 reads YYNGEE. Trimming took off 7 bases at V and 0 bases at J, with 14 bases between the two ends. CDR3 protein: CASSVGVLSYEQYF. CDR3 in DNA: TGTGCCAGCTCTGTCGGGGTTCTCTCCTACGAGCAGTACTTC.

J is TRBJ2-1 and V is TRBV19; TRBD1 is a possible D gene (5 bases). Germline V gene sequence: CDR1 LNHDA, CDR2 SQIVND (reference sequence). Trimming removed 6 bases from V and 6 bases from J, with 12 bases in between. The length of the CDR3 is 13 residues. CDR3 sequence (DNA): TGTGCCAGTAGAAACCTTAGGGGCAATGAGCAGTTCTTC. It is translated as CASRNLRGNEQFF.

This clone was seen once. The gene calls are TRBV27 and TRBJ1-3; TRBD1 is a possible D gene (5 bases). With 0 bases removed from V and 4 bases from J, the gap between germline ends came to 10 bases. Germline assignment: CDR1 MNHEY and CDR2 SMNVEV (reference sequence). This CDR3 has 15 amino acids. The CDR3 is CASSLSGRSGNTIYF. The CDR3 DNA reads as TGTGCCAGCAGTTTATCGGGGCGGAGCGGAAACACCATATATTTT.

The chain combines TRBV6-5 with TRBJ2-1; 9 bases map to TRBD1. CDR1 MNHEY and CDR2 SVGAGI come from the germline V gene. The ends lost 5 bases at V and 9 bases at J; junction bases unmatched: 11. The CDR3 contains 15 residues. The CDR3 sequence: CASSLEGTGTAEQFF. The CDR3 coding sequence is TGTGCCAGCAGTCTTGAAGGGACAGGGACAGCTGAGCAGTTCTTC.

V usage is TRBV25-1 and J usage is TRBJ1-1; D might be TRBD1 (6 bases). Looked up from germline, CDR1 is MGHDK and CDR2 is SYGVNS. CDR3 length: 16 amino acids. Trimming removed 3 bases from V and 3 bases from J, with 17 bases in between. The CDR3 region has the DNA TGTGCCAGCAGTGAGAGATTAACAGGGAAGGACACTGAAGCTTTCTTT. The encoded protein is CASSERLTGKDTEAFF. Using reference TRBV25-1 and TRBJ1-1 for the parts outside the CDR3, the full variable domain is EADIYQTPRYLVIGTGKKITLECSQTMGHDKMYWYQQDPGMELHLIHYSYGVNSTEKGDLSSESTVSRIRTEHFPLTLESARPSHTSQYLCASSERLTGKDTEAFFGQGTRLTVV.

The chain carries TRBV11-2 and TRBJ2-2, with D uncertain. In germline, CDR1 is SGHAT, CDR2 FQNNGV. With 5 bases removed from V and 11 bases from J, the gap between germline ends came to 12 bases. There are 12 residues in the CDR3. The CDR3 nucleotides read TGTGCCAGCAGCCGCACAGCATCCGAGCTGTTTTTT. Its protein product is CASSRTASELFF.